A selection of T cell receptor beta chains follows, all from one sample in a study of Ad26.COV2.S vaccination and SARS-CoV-2 variants. Some clones are missing from TCRdb's copy, which holds only in-frame ones; the method was immunoSEQ multiplex PCR. The table has about 350,000 clones, 80% to 90% seen once. Sequencing used peripheral blood, obtained in a trial of Ad26.COV2.S vaccine versus placebo. The receptors stem from a person between 18 and 59 years old who received the Ad26.COV2.S COVID-19 vaccine or a placebo. CDR3s include the opening cysteine and the closing phenylalanine or tryptophan. The D gene is left open where the match is weak. Rows may omit the clone size; those that give it use once, few, many or a size class.

d_gene: TRBD1
v_gene: TRBV28
abundance: once
j_gene: TRBJ2-4
CDR3nt: TGTGCCAGCAGCTTAATGAAGCTAGGACAGGGCAAAAACATTCAGTACTTC
CDR3aa: CASSLMKLGQGKNIQYF

d_gene: TRBD1
v_gene: TRBV27
abundance: -
j_gene: TRBJ2-4
CDR3nt: TGTGCCAGCAGTCGACAGGGTTGGACCAAAAACATTCAGTACTTC
CDR3aa: CASSRQGWTKNIQYF

d_gene: TRBD1
v_gene: TRBV11-3
abundance: -
j_gene: TRBJ2-1
CDR3nt: TGTGCCAGCAGCACCCGGACAGGGGAGGGTGATGAGCAGTTCTTC
CDR3aa: CASSTRTGEGDEQFF

d_gene: TRBD1
v_gene: TRBV10-2
abundance: -
j_gene: TRBJ1-1
CDR3nt: TGCGCCAGCACCCTACAGGGGGTGAACACTGAAGCTTTCTTT
CDR3aa: CASTLQGVNTEAFF

d_gene: TRBD1
v_gene: TRBV10-3
abundance: -
j_gene: TRBJ1-1
CDR3nt: TGTGCCATCAGTGACAGACAGGGGCTCGACTTGAACACTGAAGCTTTCTTT
CDR3aa: CAISDRQGLDLNTEAFF

d_gene: -
v_gene: TRBV7-6
abundance: -
j_gene: TRBJ1-2
CDR3nt: TGTGCCAGCAGCTTGTTCCAGGGCAGTAACTATGGCTACACCTTC
CDR3aa: CASSLFQGSNYGYTF

d_gene: -
v_gene: TRBV7-2
abundance: -
j_gene: TRBJ2-1
CDR3nt: TGTGCCAGCAGCTTAGGCCTATTCTACAATGAGCAGTTCTTC
CDR3aa: CASSLGLFYNEQFF

d_gene: TRBD2
v_gene: TRBV30
abundance: -
j_gene: TRBJ2-3
CDR3nt: TGTGCCTGGAGTGCCGGGACTAGCGGTTCCAGCACAGATACGCAGTATTTT
CDR3aa: CAWSAGTSGSSTDTQYF

d_gene: -
v_gene: TRBV12-3/TRBV12-4
abundance: once
j_gene: TRBJ2-1
CDR3nt: TGTGCCAGCAGGGATGCGGGTAATGAGCAGTTCTTC
CDR3aa: CASRDAGNEQFF

d_gene: -
v_gene: TRBV4-3
abundance: -
j_gene: TRBJ2-3
CDR3nt: TGCGCCAGCAGCCAGGACCCGGACAGAGATACGCAGTATTTT
CDR3aa: CASSQDPDRDTQYF

d_gene: -
v_gene: TRBV5-5
abundance: -
j_gene: TRBJ2-7
CDR3nt: TGTGCCAGCAGCTTGGAAGTAGGGTCAGCCTACGAGCAGTACTTC
CDR3aa: CASSLEVGSAYEQYF

d_gene: TRBD1
v_gene: TRBV3-1/TRBV3-2
abundance: -
j_gene: TRBJ1-3
CDR3nt: TGTGCCAGCAGCCAAGCCCCAAGGACAGGGTCAGGAAACACCATATATTTT
CDR3aa: CASSQAPRTGSGNTIYF

d_gene: -
v_gene: TRBV4-3
abundance: -
j_gene: TRBJ1-1
CDR3nt: TGCGCCAGCAGCCAAGGACCAAACACTGAAGCTTTCTTT
CDR3aa: CASSQGPNTEAFF

d_gene: -
v_gene: TRBV27
abundance: -
j_gene: TRBJ1-5
CDR3nt: TGTGCCAGCAGTCGTCCCAATCAGCCCCAGCATTTT
CDR3aa: CASSRPNQPQHF

d_gene: TRBD2
v_gene: TRBV3-1/TRBV3-2
abundance: -
j_gene: TRBJ2-5
CDR3nt: TGTGCCAGCAGCCGGGGGGGGAAGTGGGAGACCCAGTACTTC
CDR3aa: CASSRGGKWETQYF

d_gene: TRBD1
v_gene: TRBV6-5
abundance: once
j_gene: TRBJ1-6
CDR3nt: TGTGCCAGCGGCCCCAGAGACAGGGTCAATTCACCCCTCCACTTT
CDR3aa: CASGPRDRVNSPLHF

d_gene: -
v_gene: TRBV27
abundance: -
j_gene: TRBJ1-4
CDR3nt: TGTGCCAGCAGTTTATCCCCGGGGAATAATGAAAAACTGTTTTTT
CDR3aa: CASSLSPGNNEKLFF